The 22 T cell receptor beta chains below come from one sample, sequenced in a study of tumor T cells in aggressive B-cell lymphoma. The method was immunoSEQ multiplex PCR; TCRdb's version includes in-frame clones alone and lacks a portion of them. The data show 5,500 to 7,000 clones, 60% to 75% seen once. The material sequenced was tumor tissue. The receptors here all came from an adult with diffuse large B cell lymphoma.

This clone was counted only a few times. The chain couples TRBV7-2 to TRBJ2-1; 10 positions agree with TRBD2. The CDR3 has 14 amino acids. Germline V gives CDR1 SGHTA, CDR2 FQGNSA. The trim removed 2 bases at V and 9 bases at J, leaving 4 bases unmatched. This CDR3 is CASSLTSGKSEQFF. CDR3 DNA: TGTGCCAGCAGCTTAACTAGCGGGAAGTCTGAGCAGTTCTTC.

The gene calls are TRBV11-1 and TRBJ2-1; D gene unclear. The CDR3 totals 13 residues. V lost 6 bases to trimming and J lost 4 bases, with 10 bases between them. Germline loops: CDR1 SGHAT, CDR2 FQDESV (reference sequence). This chain's CDR3 is CASSPLRYNEQFF. CDR3 coding DNA: TGTGCCAGCAGTCCACTCCGATACAATGAGCAGTTCTTC. The variable domain in full, with the rest retrieved from reference TRBV11-1 and TRBJ2-1, is EAEVAQSPRYKITEKSQAVAFWCDPISGHATLYWYRQILGQGPELLVQFQDESVVDDSQLPKDRFSAERLKGVDSTLKIQPAELGDSAMYLCASSPLRYNEQFFGPGTRLTVL.

This clone was counted a single time. The chain employs TRBV14 and TRBJ1-2, with D unresolved. Looked up from germline, CDR1 is SGHDN and CDR2 is FVKESK. V lost 0 bases to trimming and J lost 3 bases, with 8 bases between them. The CDR3 is made up of 14 amino acids. The CDR3 reads CASSQEVGDYGYTF. CDR3 DNA sequence: TGTGCCAGCAGCCAAGAAGTGGGAGACTATGGCTACACCTTC. The full variable domain, with the rest looked up from reference TRBV14 and TRBJ1-2, is EAGVTQFPSHSVIEKGQTVTLRCDPISGHDNLYWYRRVMGKEIKFLLHFVKESKQDESGMPNNRFLAERTGGTYSTLKVQPAELEDSGVYFCASSQEVGDYGYTFGSGTRLTVV.

This clone was observed a handful of times. V and J are TRBV6-6 and TRBJ1-1; D gene ambiguous. Deletions cut 2 bases from V and 5 bases from J, with 9 bases between. The CDR3 is 13 residues long. Germline-derived CDR1 and CDR2 are MNHNY and SVGAGI (reference sequence). DNA for the CDR3: TGTGCCAGCAGTTACGGGCCAGGTACTGAAGCTTTCTTT. This gives the protein CASSYGPGTEAFF.

The gene calls are TRBV19 and TRBJ2-1, with TRBD1 matching over 8 bases. J gave up 10 bases and V 2 bases, and 16 bases lay outside the gene matches. The CDR3 has 17 residues. Per the germline V gene, CDR1 is LNHDA and CDR2 is SQIVND (reference sequence). The CDR3 spells CASSISGTGVISWEQFF. The CDR3 bases are TGTGCCAGTAGTATATCGGGGACAGGCGTAATATCATGGGAGCAGTTCTTC.

This clone has a single count. The rearrangement links TRBV7-9 to TRBJ1-4; no reliable D call. V was cut by 6 bases and J by 2 bases, with 16 bases left in between. Germline V lookup: CDR1 SEHNR, CDR2 FQNEAQ (reference sequence). The CDR3 contains 16 residues. CDR3 amino acids: CASSSPLSGTNEKLFF. The CDR3 DNA is TGTGCCAGCAGTTCGCCTCTTTCGGGTACTAATGAAAAACTGTTTTTT.

The chain links TRBV11-2 to TRBJ2-7; no clear D. The CDR3 is 14 residues long. V was shortened by 1 base and J by 0 bases, with 7 bases between the two germline ends. Germline assignment: CDR1 SGHAT and CDR2 FQNNGV. The CDR3 nucleotides are TGTGCCAGCAGCTTAGCGGGTTTCTCCTACGAGCAGTACTTC. Amino acid sequence: CASSLAGFSYEQYF.

This clone was found once. The chain joins TRBV9 to TRBJ1-2, with D unresolved. CDR1 and CDR2 from the germline V gene are SGDLS and YYNGEE. CDR3 length: 13 amino acids. Trimming took 3 bases from V and 8 from J, leaving 14 bases between them. The CDR3 nucleotides are TGTGCCAGCAGCGGTTCCCAGGTTACCGGCTACACCTTC. It encodes CASSGSQVTGYTF.

The chain employs TRBV6-5 and TRBJ2-7; tentative D call: TRBD2 (6 bases). This CDR3 spans 13 amino acids. The germline V gene has CDR1 MNHEY and CDR2 SVGAGI. V was cut by 6 bases and J by 6 bases, with 15 bases left in between. CDR3 coding DNA: TGTGCCAGCAGCCCCCCGGGGGTCCGCGAGCAGTACTTC. It encodes CASSPPGVREQYF.

J is TRBJ1-1 and V is TRBV7-9; 7 positions match TRBD1. With V trimmed by 3 bases and J by 3 bases, 1 base remained unmatched. The CDR3 is 13 amino acids. Germline CDR1 is SEHNR and CDR2 is FQNEAQ (reference sequence). Here the CDR3 DNA reads TGTGCCAGCAGCTTTACAGGGGACACTGAAGCTTTCTTT. Translated, it gives CASSFTGDTEAFF.

A note on this clone: An end of the junction does not agree with germline; a read error may underlie this. V usage is TRBV7-2 and J usage is TRBJ2-7; D is possibly TRBD2 (5 bases). The CDR3 totals 14 residues. Germline V CDR1 and CDR2: SGHTA, FQGNSA. The DNA for the CDR3 is TGTGCCAGCAGCTTAGGGGCGGACTCCTATGAGCAGTACTTC. This sequence encodes CASSLGADSYEQYF.

The J gene is TRBJ2-7, the V gene TRBV5-6; the D gene is possibly TRBD2 (5 bases). The CDR3 totals 14 residues. CDR1 SGHDT and CDR2 YYEEEE come from the germline V gene. V lost 4 bases, J lost 2 bases, and 13 bases lay in between. The CDR3 DNA reads TGTGCCAGCAGCCTGAGGACTCTCCCCTACGAGCAGTACTTC. Its translation is CASSLRTLPYEQYF.

This clone was counted between two and nine times. The rearrangement uses TRBV5-5 and TRBJ1-2, with D hard to call. V was shortened by 5 bases and J by 2 bases, with 10 bases between the two germline ends. The CDR3 is 13 amino acids. CDR1 SGHKS and CDR2 YYEKEE come from the germline V gene (reference sequence). The CDR3, as DNA: TGTGCCAGCAGACCCGCAGGAAACTATGGCTACACCTTC. Its protein product is CASRPAGNYGYTF.

The V call is TRBV18, the J call TRBJ2-7; 9 bases agree with TRBD1. Germline CDR1 is KGHSH and CDR2 is LQKENI. The CDR3 is made up of 15 amino acids. V trimming: 4 bases; J trimming: 5 bases; junction bases outside the gene matches: 9. The CDR3 DNA is TGTGCCAGCTCACACTCACAGGGGGCGAGGGACGAGCAGTACTTC. Protein product: CASSHSQGARDEQYF.

CDR3 in amino acids: CASSPRQGASYEQYF. The CDR3 DNA reads TGTGCCAGCTCACCAAGACAGGGGGCGAGTTACGAGCAGTACTTC. This chain connects TRBV18 to TRBJ2-7; 10 bases fit TRBD1. Germline CDR1 is KGHSH and CDR2 is LQKENI. Losses at the gene ends were 2 bases for V and 4 bases for J; bases not matched to a gene: 5. The CDR3 totals 15 residues.

The CDR3 DNA follows: TGTGCCAGCTTAGCACCTCAGGTGGACTACGAGCAGTACTTC. Its protein is CASLAPQVDYEQYF. V is TRBV18 and J is TRBJ2-7; D call uncertain. Germline V CDR1 and CDR2: KGHSH, LQKENI. The CDR3 contains 14 residues. The germline V and J ends were trimmed by 7 bases and 3 bases, with 16 bases remaining between them.

The chain combines TRBV5-1 with TRBJ2-5; 8 bases match TRBD2. The J segment lost 1 base and the V segment lost 4 bases, leaving 3 bases of the junction unmatched. The germline CDR1 and CDR2 sequences are SGHRS and YFSETQ. The CDR3 has 14 amino acids. DNA of the CDR3: TGCGCCAGCAGCCCGGCGGGGGGCCAAGAGACCCAGTACTTC. It translates to CASSPAGGQETQYF.

Here the CDR3 reads CASRLDRGGGNTIYF. CDR3 coding DNA: TGTGCAAGTCGGTTGGACCGCGGCGGGGGAAACACCATATATTTT. The J gene is TRBJ1-3, the V gene TRBV12-2. TRBV12-2 is recorded as a pseudogene. The length of the CDR3 is 15 residues.

Points on this clone: A read error may produce the germline difference seen at one junction end. The V and J genes are TRBV9 and TRBJ2-6, with TRBD1 matching 11 bases. The CDR3 is 17 residues long. Germline assignment: CDR1 SGDLS and CDR2 YYNGEE. The CDR3 nucleotides read TGTGCCAGCAGGGGGACAGGGGGGGACTCTGGGACCAACGTCCTGACTTTC. Its translation: CASRGTGGDSGTNVLTF.

Remarks on this clone: Mismatch with germline at one junction end may stem from a read error. The same CDR3 also results from other DNA sequences found in this sample. V usage is TRBV9 and J usage is TRBJ2-4; 7 nucleotides align to TRBD2. CDR1 and CDR2 (germline): SGDLS, YYNGEE. The CDR3 is 12 amino acids. The CDR3 coding sequence is TGTGCCAGCAGGGGCGGGACTAACATTCAATACTTC. Protein product: CASRGGTNIQYF.

The V call is TRBV30, the J call TRBJ1-5; unclear D gene. The V end lost 2 bases, the J end lost 10 bases, and 12 bases lay between the germline ends. CDR1 GTSNPN and CDR2 SVGIG come from the germline V gene (reference sequence). The length of the CDR3 is 12 residues. The CDR3 reads CAWSLWAGPQHF. The CDR3 DNA is TGTGCCTGGAGTTTGTGGGCCGGCCCCCAGCATTTT.

This clone was seen just once. Other DNA sequences in the same sample also yield this CDR3. The gene calls are TRBV7-2 and TRBJ2-1; the match to TRBD2 covers 11 bases. The junction had 1 base not matched to a gene; V was cut back by 2 bases and J by 4 bases. CDR1 SGHTA and CDR2 FQGNSA come from the germline V gene. This CDR3 spans 15 amino acids. The CDR3 region is CASSLRLAGYNEQFF. The DNA of the CDR3 is TGTGCCAGCAGCTTAAGACTAGCGGGATACAATGAGCAGTTCTTC.